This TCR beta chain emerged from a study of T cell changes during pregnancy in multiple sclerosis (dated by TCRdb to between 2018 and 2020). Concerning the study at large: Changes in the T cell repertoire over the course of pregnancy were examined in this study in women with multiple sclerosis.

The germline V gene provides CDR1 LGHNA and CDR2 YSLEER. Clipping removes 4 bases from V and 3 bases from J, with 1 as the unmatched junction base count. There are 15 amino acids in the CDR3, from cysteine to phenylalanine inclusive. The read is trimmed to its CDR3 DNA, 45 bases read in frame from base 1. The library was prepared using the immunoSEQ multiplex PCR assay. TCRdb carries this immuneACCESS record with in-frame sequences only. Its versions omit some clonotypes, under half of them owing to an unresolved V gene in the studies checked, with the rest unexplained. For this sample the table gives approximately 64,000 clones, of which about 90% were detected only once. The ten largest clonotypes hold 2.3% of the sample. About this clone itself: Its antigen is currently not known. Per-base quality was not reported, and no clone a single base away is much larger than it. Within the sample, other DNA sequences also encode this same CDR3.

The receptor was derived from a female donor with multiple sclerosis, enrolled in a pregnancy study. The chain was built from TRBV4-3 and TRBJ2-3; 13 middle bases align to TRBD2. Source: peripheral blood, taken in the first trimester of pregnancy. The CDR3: CASSLGLAGTDTQYF. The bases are TGCGCCAGCAGCCTGGGACTAGCGGGAACAGATACGCAGTATTTT.